Below are 3 T cell receptor beta chains sequenced from a single sample in a study of cytomegalovirus exposure and HLA in healthy donors. Use of 60 Vbeta and 13 Jbeta primers characterized the PCR. Sequencing was performed with immunoSEQ multiplex PCR; in TCRdb, only in-frame clones are kept and a portion is missing. The sample carries 60,000 to 85,000 clones, around two thirds recorded once. Material: PBMCs. These receptor sequences come from a man aged 60 to 69 in good health and CMV-seropositive.

This clone appeared a single time. The J gene is TRBJ2-6, the V gene TRBV5-1, with TRBD1 identical over 7 bases. V shed 0 bases and J 0 bases; nucleotides not matched to a gene: 12. This CDR3 spans 20 amino acids. Looked up from germline, CDR1 is SGHRS and CDR2 is YFSETQ. Here the CDR3 DNA reads TGCGCCAGCAGCTTGGGTCGGACAGGCGCAACGGGCTCTGGGGCCAACGTCCTGACTTTC. This codes for CASSLGRTGATGSGANVLTF.

This chain connects TRBV7-6 to TRBJ2-2; 14 nucleotides match TRBD2. The V gene end was trimmed by 0 bases and the J gene end by 9 bases; junction bases not matched to a gene: 3. Germline V CDR1 and CDR2: SGHVS, FNYEAQ. The CDR3 is 16 amino acids. The CDR3 here is CASSLAGTSGSWELFF. CDR3 nucleotides: TGTGCCAGCAGCTTAGCGGGGACTAGCGGGAGCTGGGAGCTGTTTTTT. Variable domain in full (rest from reference TRBV7-6 and TRBJ2-2): GAGVSQSPRYKVTKRGQDVALRCDPISGHVSLYWYRQALGQGPEFLTYFNYEAQQDKSGLPNDRFSAERPEGSISTLTIQRTEQRDSAMYRCASSLAGTSGSWELFFGEGSRLTVL.

The chain couples TRBV29-1 to TRBJ1-1; TRBD1 is a possible D gene (6 bases). The V end lost 4 bases, the J end lost 6 bases, and 12 bases lay between the germline ends. Per germline, CDR1 SQVTM and CDR2 ANQGSEA. This CDR3 contains 12 residues. The CDR3 coding sequence is TGCAGCGTTGCCACAGGGAGAGCTGAAGCTTTCTTT. Translation gives CSVATGRAEAFF.